This TCR beta chain stems from a study of brain metastases from non-small cell lung cancer. This clone was counted once. This same CDR3 is encoded by further DNA sequences in the sample. Method: immunoSEQ multiplex PCR; TCRdb's copy keeps in-frame clones and lacks some. The sample contains a few thousand clones, 83% of which appear only once. V lost 0 bases, J lost 2 bases, and 10 bases lay in between. The V gene's germline CDR1 is SGDLS and CDR2 YYNGEE. This CDR3 spans 15 amino acids. The clonotype comes from a donor aged 40 or over with non-small cell lung cancer. The chain carries TRBV9 and TRBJ2-3; tentative D call: TRBD1 (6 bases). Sequenced material: tumor-adjacent normal tissue. The CDR3 sequence is CASSVAAGVTDTQYF. The DNA of the CDR3 is TGTGCCAGCAGCGTAGCCGCAGGGGTCACAGATACGCAGTATTTT.